Following are 27 T cell receptor beta chains from one sample sequenced in a study of cytomegalovirus exposure and HLA in healthy donors. Method: immunoSEQ multiplex PCR; TCRdb's copy keeps in-frame clones and lacks some. The sample lists about 78,000 clones, less than 96% occurring once. Material for sequencing was PBMCs. Every receptor here comes from a man aged 18 to 29 in good health and CMV-seropositive.

The V and J genes are TRBV11-2 and TRBJ1-1, with a weak D call TRBD1 (5 bases). Germline V gene data show CDR1 as SGHAT and CDR2 as FQNNGV. The CDR3 contains 14 residues. V was clipped by 5 bases and J by 7 bases, with 17 bases between them. The CDR3 DNA is TGTGCCAGCAGCGATCAATCCGGGGGAGATGAAGCTTTCTTT. The encoded protein is CASSDQSGGDEAFF.

The chain links TRBV13 to TRBJ2-1, with 11 bases that match TRBD2. Germline assignment: CDR1 PRHDT and CDR2 FYEKMQ (reference sequence). This CDR3 has 16 amino acids. Germline trimming cut 8 bases from V and 9 bases from J; bases unmatched to any gene: 15. CDR3 sequence: CASSGRLAGKGGEQFF. The DNA for the CDR3 is TGTGCCAGCTCAGGCCGACTAGCGGGAAAGGGTGGTGAGCAGTTCTTC.

The V and J genes are TRBV29-1 and TRBJ1-2; D unresolved. The length of the CDR3 is 10 residues. CDR1 and CDR2 (germline): SQVTM, ANQGSEA. Trimming removed 6 bases from V and 5 bases from J, with 7 bases in between. The CDR3 is CSVWEYGYTF. CDR3 nucleotides: TGCAGCGTGTGGGAGTATGGCTACACCTTC.

This clone was recorded once. V usage is TRBV10-3 and J usage is TRBJ2-1; TRBD1 might be the D (6 bases). Between the trimmed V and J ends, which lost 6 bases and 4 bases, there was a span of 22 bases. Germline V gene lookup returns CDR1 ENHRY and CDR2 SYGVKD. This CDR3 is built from 17 residues. The CDR3 DNA reads TGTGCCATCAGGGGTACGGGACACCCAAGCCGATACAATGAGCAGTTCTTC. Translating it yields CAIRGTGHPSRYNEQFF.

The V gene is TRBV7-8, the J gene TRBJ1-2; no clear D gene. Germline assignment: CDR1 SGHVS and CDR2 FQNEAQ. The CDR3 consists of 15 residues. Deletions cut 2 bases from V and 0 bases from J, with 10 bases between. CDR3 amino acids: CASSLSGGSNYGYTF. The CDR3 bases are TGTGCCAGCAGCTTATCCGGCGGGTCTAACTATGGCTACACCTTC.

The chain combines TRBV27 with TRBJ2-1, with 10 bases aligning to TRBD2. This CDR3 has 16 residues. CDR1 and CDR2 (germline): MNHEY, SMNVEV (reference sequence). After removal of 3 bases from V and 8 bases from J, the junction contained 10 bases not matched to a gene. In DNA form, the CDR3 reads TGTGCCAGCAGTTTGCCCCAGCGGGAGGGCAGCGATGAGCAGTTCTTC. This codes for CASSLPQREGSDEQFF.

The chain has TRBV27 and TRBJ2-1; D perhaps matches TRBD2 (6 bases). Per the germline V gene, CDR1 is MNHEY and CDR2 is SMNVEV (reference sequence). The V gene lost 5 bases and the J gene lost 4 bases, with 18 bases spanning the gap. The CDR3 contains 16 residues. The CDR3 nucleotides read TGTGCCAGCAGTGGGTTAACGGGAGTTCGGTACAATGAGCAGTTCTTC. Its translation is CASSGLTGVRYNEQFF.

The genes are TRBV18 and TRBJ2-3; tentatively, D is TRBD2 (5 bases). Trimming shortened V by 3 bases and J by 4 bases, and 8 bases separated the two germline ends. Germline values: CDR1 KGHSH, CDR2 LQKENI. This CDR3 has 13 amino acids. CDR3 region: CASSPGSADTQYF. In DNA form, the CDR3 reads TGTGCCAGCTCACCGGGGAGCGCAGATACGCAGTATTTT. The variable domain in full, completed from reference TRBV18 and TRBJ2-3, reads NAGVMQNPRHLVRRRGQEARLRCSPMKGHSHVYWYRQLPEEGLKFMVYLQKENIIDESGMPKERFSAEFPKEGPSILRIQQVVRGDSAAYFCASSPGSADTQYFGPGTRLTVL.

V gene TRBV6-1 combines with J gene TRBJ2-1; D is ambiguous. CDR3 size: 10 residues. Trimming took off 4 bases at V and 8 bases at J, with 3 bases between the two ends. CDR1 is MNHNS and CDR2 is SASEGT in the germline V gene. CDR3 sequence: CASSAYEQFF. The CDR3 DNA sequence: TGTGCCAGCAGTGCGTATGAGCAGTTCTTC.

V gene TRBV11-2 combines with J gene TRBJ2-1; D gene unclear. There are 12 residues in the CDR3. Trimming removed 2 bases from V and 8 bases from J, with 7 bases in between. Per germline, CDR1 SGHAT and CDR2 FQNNGV. The CDR3 DNA reads as TGTGCCAGCAGCTTAAATCGGGATGAGCAGTTCTTC. This codes for CASSLNRDEQFF. Supplemented by reference TRBV11-2 and TRBJ2-1, the full variable domain reads EAGVAQSPRYKIIEKRQSVAFWCNPISGHATLYWYQQILGQGPKLLIQFQNNGVVDDSQLPKDRFSAERLKGVDSTLKIQPAKLEDSAVYLCASSLNRDEQFFGPGTRLTVL.

The chain recombines TRBV5-1 with TRBJ1-2, with 10 bases matching TRBD1. Germline-derived CDR1 and CDR2 are SGHRS and YFSETQ. J was trimmed by 1 base and V by 3 bases; bases with no gene match: 12. CDR3 length: 18 residues. In nucleotides, the CDR3 is TGCGCCAGCAGCTCTGTCCGCGACAGGGGGCCTGTTAACTATGGCTACACCTTC. Translating gives CASSSVRDRGPVNYGYTF.

The chain uses TRBV7-6 and TRBJ2-1, with TRBD2 matching 7 bases. The CDR3 extends over 15 amino acids. J lost 7 bases, V lost 0 bases, and 6 bases had no gene match. The germline V gene has CDR1 SGHVS and CDR2 FNYEAQ. CDR3 DNA: TGTGCCAGCAGCTTAGCGGGAAAAGCGGGAAATGAGCAGTTCTTC. Translated, it gives CASSLAGKAGNEQFF.

A single count supports this clone. The gene calls are TRBV28 and TRBJ1-4; 12 nucleotides line up with TRBD1. CDR1 and CDR2 from the germline V gene are MDHEN and SYDVKM. Losses at the gene ends were 5 bases for V and 0 bases for J; bases not matched to a gene: 7. The CDR3 sequence is 18 residues long. The CDR3 DNA reads as TGTGCCAGCAGTGGCGGGACAGGGGGCTTCCCAACTAATGAAAAACTGTTTTTT. Translating it yields CASSGGTGGFPTNEKLFF.

As for this clone: The junction does not match germline at one end; this may be a read error. V usage is TRBV7-7 and J usage is TRBJ2-2; the D gene is possibly TRBD2 (5 bases). The germline gives CDR1 SSHAT, CDR2 FNYEAQ (reference sequence). The CDR3 sequence is 17 residues long. The CDR3 here is CASSLLSDGMNTGELFF. The CDR3 bases are TGTGCTAGCAGCCTCCTTTCCGACGGGATGAACACCGGGGAGCTGTTTTTT.

The V call is TRBV19, the J call TRBJ2-1, with 8 bases identical to TRBD1. The CDR3 is 15 residues long. In germline, CDR1 is LNHDA, CDR2 SQIVND (reference sequence). J was trimmed by 0 bases and V by 8 bases; bases with no gene match: 6. CDR3 loop: CASGKDRGSYNEQFF. The CDR3 nucleotides are TGTGCCAGTGGTAAAGACAGGGGCTCCTACAATGAGCAGTTCTTC.

The V call is TRBV29-1, the J call TRBJ2-6; 8 bases align to TRBD1. Germline V gene sequence: CDR1 SQVTM, CDR2 ANQGSEA. The V gene end was trimmed by 4 bases and the J gene end by 0 bases; junction bases not matched to a gene: 8. The CDR3 consists of 17 residues. CDR3 region: CSVVEGQDYSGANVLTF. The DNA of the CDR3 is TGCAGCGTTGTAGAGGGACAGGATTACTCTGGGGCCAACGTCCTGACTTTC.

The rearrangement uses TRBV5-1 and TRBJ2-1; D perhaps matches TRBD1 (5 bases). The CDR3 contains 15 residues. Trimming removed 5 bases from V and 8 bases from J, with 20 bases in between. Per germline, CDR1 SGHRS and CDR2 YFSETQ. CDR3 region: CASRETTELWDEQFF. CDR3 in DNA: TGCGCCAGCAGGGAAACGACAGAACTTTGGGATGAGCAGTTCTTC. The entire variable domain, with the rest obtained from reference TRBV5-1 and TRBJ2-1, is as follows: KAGVTQTPRYLIKTRGQQVTLSCSPISGHRSVSWYQQTPGQGLQFLFEYFSETQRNKGNFPGRFSGRQFSNSRSEMNVSTLELGDSALYLCASRETTELWDEQFFGPGTRLTVL.

J is TRBJ2-7 and V is TRBV7-9; 7 nucleotides line up with TRBD1. V lost 2 bases, J lost 2 bases, and 6 bases stayed unmatched. This CDR3 contains 15 residues. Germline V lookup: CDR1 SEHNR, CDR2 FQNEAQ (reference sequence). As DNA, the CDR3 is TGTGCCAGCAGCTTATTAGGGACAGCTACCTACGAGCAGTACTTC. Its translation is CASSLLGTATYEQYF.

The chain employs TRBV19 and TRBJ2-7; D may be TRBD1 (6 bases). Between the trimmed V and J ends, which lost 7 bases and 2 bases, there was a span of 12 bases. Germline CDR1 reads LNHDA; CDR2 reads SQIVND (reference sequence). CDR3 length equals 13 residues. DNA of the CDR3: TGTGCCAGTACCGCAGGGGTTGCCTACGAGCAGTACTTC. Translation gives CASTAGVAYEQYF.

This chain links TRBV14 with TRBJ2-7; TRBD2 aligns across 10 bases. The CDR3 totals 13 residues. Germline V gene data show CDR1 as SGHDN and CDR2 as FVKESK. The V segment lost 9 bases and the J segment 7 bases; nucleotides outside the gene matches: 9. For the CDR3, the DNA is TGTGCCAGTGGCGCTAGCGGGAGTGGGGAGCAGTACTTC. Encoded protein: CASGASGSGEQYF. The full variable domain, in which reference TRBV14 and TRBJ2-7 provide the parts outside the CDR3, is EAGVTQFPSHSVIEKGQTVTLRCDPISGHDNLYWYRRVMGKEIKFLLHFVKESKQDESGMPNNRFLAERTGGTYSTLKVQPAELEDSGVYFCASGASGSGEQYFGPGTRLTVT.

This sequence joins TRBV28 and TRBJ1-5; 8 positions agree with TRBD1. V lost 4 bases to trimming and J lost 1 base; unmatched junction nucleotides: 6. Germline CDR1 reads MDHEN; CDR2 reads SYDVKM. The CDR3 loop spans 16 amino acids. The CDR3, as DNA: TGTGCCAGCAGTTCCGGACAGGGCGGGAGCAATCAGCCCCAGCATTTT. This gives the protein CASSSGQGGSNQPQHF.

The J gene is TRBJ2-7, the V gene TRBV7-6; tentatively, D is TRBD2 (6 bases). Per the germline V gene, CDR1 is SGHVS and CDR2 is FNYEAQ. Between the trimmed V and J ends, which lost 0 bases and 0 bases, there was a span of 12 bases. There are 16 residues in the CDR3. CDR3 in amino acids: CASSLAQRASSYEQYF. Written as DNA, the CDR3 is TGTGCCAGCAGCTTAGCGCAGCGGGCAAGCTCCTACGAGCAGTACTTC. The whole variable domain, filled in from reference TRBV7-6 and TRBJ2-7, reads GAGVSQSPRYKVTKRGQDVALRCDPISGHVSLYWYRQALGQGPEFLTYFNYEAQQDKSGLPNDRFSAERPEGSISTLTIQRTEQRDSAMYRCASSLAQRASSYEQYFGPGTRLTVT.

This sequence joins TRBV29-1 and TRBJ2-5, with a weak D call TRBD2 (6 bases). The CDR3 loop spans 14 amino acids. Germline CDR1 reads SQVTM; CDR2 reads ANQGSEA. Trimming removed 4 bases at V and 4 bases at J, with 16 bases between. The CDR3 reads CSVVSGGTGETQYF. The DNA of the CDR3 is TGCAGCGTTGTAAGTGGGGGGACGGGAGAGACCCAGTACTTC.

This chain joins TRBV5-6 and TRBJ1-2; D is perhaps TRBD1 (5 bases). Trimming shortened V by 4 bases and J by 8 bases, and 12 bases separated the two germline ends. CDR1 is SGHDT, CDR2 YYEEEE, per germline. This CDR3 spans 12 amino acids. CDR3 bases: TGTGCCAGCAGCCCGGGGGGGAGCGGCTACACCTTC. The encoded protein is CASSPGGSGYTF.

J is TRBJ1-1 and V is TRBV11-2, with D maybe TRBD1 (5 bases). Germline values: CDR1 SGHAT, CDR2 FQNNGV. This CDR3 has 15 residues. Trimming removed 0 bases at V and 1 base at J, with 9 bases between. DNA of the CDR3: TGTGCCAGCAGCTTAGACGGCAGGGCGAACACTGAAGCTTTCTTT. This codes for CASSLDGRANTEAFF.

The genes are TRBV29-1 and TRBJ2-1; 7 bases line up with TRBD2. J was trimmed by 0 bases and V by 7 bases; bases with no gene match: 0. Germline CDR1 reads SQVTM; CDR2 reads ANQGSEA. This CDR3 spans 12 amino acids. Here the CDR3 DNA reads TGCAGCGGGGGGGGCTCCTACAATGAGCAGTTCTTC. This sequence encodes CSGGGSYNEQFF.

This clone is judged medium-sized. J is TRBJ2-5 and V is TRBV6-5; 7 positions match TRBD1. This CDR3 has 13 residues. Germline V gene data show CDR1 as MNHEY and CDR2 as SVGAGI. V lost 6 bases to trimming and J lost 2 bases; unmatched junction nucleotides: 3. The CDR3 coding sequence is TGTGCCAGCAGGATGGGACAGCAAGAGACCCAGTACTTC. This gives the protein CASRMGQQETQYF.